The rows below give T cell receptor beta chains drawn from one sample of a study of T cells in localized non-small cell lung cancer. Profiling relied on immunoSEQ multiplex PCR, and the TCRdb table lists in-frame clones only, not all of them. The data contain about 5,900 clones, under 30% of them seen just once; the ten biggest clones take up around 9.3%. Sample: lung tumor tissue, taken before any cancer treatment. The receptors originated from a female donor aged 60 or older with stage I lung adenocarcinoma. Both conserved end residues are part of each CDR3. Fields, in order: V gene, J gene, clone size, D gene, CDR3 protein, CDR3 DNA. D genes are given only for firm matches. Part of the rows lack a size; the others show once, few, many or a class for expanded clones.

V gene: TRBV11-3
J gene: TRBJ2-2
clone size: medium-sized
D gene: .
CDR3 protein: CASSHPDSGAGELFF
CDR3 DNA: TGTGCCAGCAGCCACCCGGACAGTGGAGCCGGGGAGCTGTTTTTT

V gene: TRBV19
J gene: TRBJ2-7
clone size: .
D gene: TRBD2
CDR3 protein: CASRKGSSGSDTYEQYF
CDR3 DNA: TGTGCCAGTAGAAAAGGGTCTAGCGGCAGTGATACCTACGAGCAGTACTTC

V gene: TRBV19
J gene: TRBJ2-4
clone size: .
D gene: TRBD2
CDR3 protein: CASSSRDYKNIQYF
CDR3 DNA: TGTGCCAGTAGTAGCCGGGACTACAAAAACATTCAGTACTTC

V gene: TRBV6-8
J gene: TRBJ2-7
clone size: medium-sized
D gene: TRBD1
CDR3 protein: CASRGPGQGAYEQYF
CDR3 DNA: TGTGCCAGCAGGGGACCGGGACAGGGAGCCTACGAGCAGTACTTC

V gene: TRBV25-1
J gene: TRBJ2-7
clone size: .
D gene: TRBD1
CDR3 protein: CASSEPGTAYEQYF
CDR3 DNA: TGTGCCAGCAGTGAACCCGGGACAGCCTACGAGCAGTACTTC

V gene: TRBV14
J gene: TRBJ1-1
clone size: few
D gene: .
CDR3 protein: CASSQEGWRGGTEAFF
CDR3 DNA: TGTGCCAGCAGCCAAGAAGGCTGGAGGGGTGGGACTGAAGCTTTCTTT

V gene: TRBV9
J gene: TRBJ2-1
clone size: .
D gene: .
CDR3 protein: CASSAGTQSYNEQFF
CDR3 DNA: TGTGCCAGCAGTGCCGGGACTCAATCCTACAATGAGCAGTTCTTC

V gene: TRBV5-1
J gene: TRBJ2-5
clone size: few
D gene: .
CDR3 protein: CASSLNRGGETQYF
CDR3 DNA: TGCGCCAGCAGCTTGAACAGGGGAGGAGAGACCCAGTACTTC

V gene: TRBV5-1
J gene: TRBJ2-3
clone size: .
D gene: TRBD2
CDR3 protein: CASSSAGGSTDTQYF
CDR3 DNA: TGCGCCAGCAGCTCGGCGGGAGGTAGCACAGATACGCAGTATTTT

V gene: TRBV28
J gene: TRBJ2-6
clone size: few
D gene: .
CDR3 protein: CASAWDPSGANVLTF
CDR3 DNA: TGTGCCTCAGCGTGGGACCCCTCTGGGGCCAACGTCCTGACTTTC

V gene: TRBV4-1
J gene: TRBJ1-1
clone size: medium-sized
D gene: .
CDR3 protein: CASTPGAKHGNTEAFF
CDR3 DNA: TGCGCCAGCACCCCGGGGGCGAAGCATGGGAACACTGAAGCTTTCTTT

V gene: TRBV19
J gene: TRBJ2-1
clone size: .
D gene: .
CDR3 protein: CASSILGGSYNEQFF
CDR3 DNA: TGTGCCAGTAGTATTTTGGGGGGAAGCTACAATGAGCAGTTCTTC

V gene: TRBV19
J gene: TRBJ1-5
clone size: .
D gene: .
CDR3 protein: CASSPRDTQYSNQPQHF
CDR3 DNA: TGTGCCAGTAGTCCGCGGGACACGCAATATAGCAATCAGCCCCAGCATTTT

V gene: TRBV23-1
J gene: TRBJ2-1
clone size: few
D gene: .
CDR3 protein: CASSQGFANEQFF
CDR3 DNA: TGCGCCAGCAGCCAAGGGTTCGCAAATGAGCAGTTCTTC

V gene: TRBV5-1
J gene: TRBJ2-3
clone size: .
D gene: TRBD2
CDR3 protein: CASSLPLAGRTDTQYF
CDR3 DNA: TGCGCCAGCAGCCTCCCCCTAGCGGGACGCACAGATACGCAGTATTTT

V gene: TRBV11-3
J gene: TRBJ2-1
clone size: medium-sized
D gene: TRBD2
CDR3 protein: CASSPGLAGGIYEQFF
CDR3 DNA: TGTGCCAGCAGCCCAGGACTAGCGGGAGGTATATATGAGCAGTTCTTC

V gene: TRBV19
J gene: TRBJ1-1
clone size: large
D gene: .
CDR3 protein: CASSIGAGWSTEAFF
CDR3 DNA: TGTGCCAGTAGTATAGGAGCTGGGTGGAGCACTGAAGCTTTCTTT

V gene: TRBV7-1
J gene: TRBJ2-6
clone size: many
D gene: .
CDR3 protein: CASSFFGANVLTF
CDR3 DNA: TGTGCCAGCAGCTTCTTTGGGGCCAACGTCCTGACTTTC

V gene: TRBV12-5
J gene: TRBJ2-1
clone size: .
D gene: .
CDR3 protein: CASGLRSSYNEQFF
CDR3 DNA: TGTGCTAGTGGTTTGAGGAGCTCCTACAATGAGCAGTTCTTC

V gene: TRBV9
J gene: TRBJ2-2
clone size: large
D gene: .
CDR3 protein: CASSYRGTNTGELFF
CDR3 DNA: TGTGCCAGCAGCTACCGTGGGACGAACACCGGGGAGCTGTTTTTT

V gene: TRBV11-3
J gene: TRBJ2-7
clone size: medium-sized
D gene: TRBD1
CDR3 protein: CASSLTGQSGEQYF
CDR3 DNA: TGTGCCAGCAGCTTGACAGGGCAATCGGGCGAGCAGTACTTC

V gene: TRBV15
J gene: TRBJ1-1
clone size: few
D gene: .
CDR3 protein: CATSRVRLNTEAFF
CDR3 DNA: TGTGCCACCAGCAGGGTCAGGCTCAACACTGAAGCTTTCTTT

V gene: TRBV11-3
J gene: TRBJ2-2
clone size: medium-sized
D gene: .
CDR3 protein: CASSSVAWDTGELFF
CDR3 DNA: TGTGCCAGCAGCTCAGTAGCGTGGGACACCGGGGAGCTGTTTTTT

V gene: TRBV6-8
J gene: TRBJ1-1
clone size: .
D gene: .
CDR3 protein: CASSDWGLEAFF
CDR3 DNA: TGTGCCAGCAGTGATTGGGGACTTGAAGCTTTCTTT

V gene: TRBV6-8
J gene: TRBJ2-1
clone size: few
D gene: .
CDR3 protein: CASSYGDSSYNEQFF
CDR3 DNA: TGTGCCAGCAGTTACGGAGACAGCTCCTACAATGAGCAGTTCTTC

V gene: TRBV9
J gene: TRBJ2-2
clone size: .
D gene: .
CDR3 protein: CASSFPPGELFF
CDR3 DNA: TGTGCCAGCAGCTTCCCCCCCGGGGAGCTGTTTTTT

V gene: TRBV28
J gene: TRBJ1-2
clone size: few
D gene: .
CDR3 protein: CASSSSDLLGYGYTF
CDR3 DNA: .

V gene: TRBV11-3
J gene: TRBJ2-7
clone size: .
D gene: .
CDR3 protein: CASSLGASVGQASYEQYF
CDR3 DNA: TGTGCCAGCAGCTTAGGGGCTAGCGTCGGCCAAGCCTCCTACGAGCAGTACTTC

V gene: TRBV14
J gene: TRBJ2-1
clone size: .
D gene: TRBD2
CDR3 protein: CASSLAGLGYNEQFF
CDR3 DNA: TGTGCCAGCAGTTTAGCGGGGCTAGGTTACAATGAGCAGTTCTTC

V gene: TRBV10-3
J gene: TRBJ1-1
clone size: .
D gene: .
CDR3 protein: CAISESFSGANTEAFF
CDR3 DNA: TGTGCCATCAGTGAGTCGTTTTCGGGGGCGAACACTGAAGCTTTCTTT

V gene: TRBV30
J gene: TRBJ2-1
clone size: .
D gene: TRBD2
CDR3 protein: CAWSVRGLAGGNEQFF
CDR3 DNA: TGTGCCTGGAGTGTAAGGGGACTAGCGGGAGGTAATGAGCAGTTCTTC

V gene: TRBV30
J gene: TRBJ2-1
clone size: few
D gene: .
CDR3 protein: CAWRAGLYNEQFF
CDR3 DNA: TGTGCCTGGAGGGCCGGACTTTACAATGAGCAGTTCTTC

V gene: TRBV11-3
J gene: TRBJ2-7
clone size: few
D gene: TRBD2
CDR3 protein: CASSLRMGQWTSGMFEQYF
CDR3 DNA: TGTGCCAGCAGCTTAAGAATGGGACAGTGGACTAGCGGGATGTTTGAGCAGTACTTC

V gene: TRBV18
J gene: TRBJ2-1
clone size: .
D gene: .
CDR3 protein: CASSPPVGDEQFF
CDR3 DNA: TGTGCCAGCTCACCACCGGTAGGGGATGAGCAGTTCTTC

V gene: TRBV28
J gene: TRBJ2-1
clone size: medium-sized
D gene: .
CDR3 protein: CASTAPDGLRVYNEQFF
CDR3 DNA: TGTGCCAGCACCGCCCCGGACGGCCTCCGGGTCTACAATGAGCAGTTCTTC

V gene: TRBV11-3
J gene: TRBJ2-6
clone size: .
D gene: .
CDR3 protein: CASTLGVSGANVLTF
CDR3 DNA: TGTGCCAGCACCCTCGGGGTTTCCGGGGCCAACGTCCTGACTTTC

V gene: TRBV6-8
J gene: TRBJ1-2
clone size: few
D gene: .
CDR3 protein: CASSYDPTVSYGYTF
CDR3 DNA: TGTGCCAGCAGTTACGACCCGACCGTGAGCTATGGCTACACCTTC

V gene: TRBV25-1
J gene: TRBJ2-7
clone size: .
D gene: TRBD1
CDR3 protein: CASSAGGYEQYF
CDR3 DNA: TGTGCCAGCAGTGCAGGGGGCTACGAGCAGTACTTC

V gene: TRBV19
J gene: TRBJ1-1
clone size: .
D gene: TRBD1
CDR3 protein: CASSLGTVGTTEAFF
CDR3 DNA: TGTGCCAGTAGTCTCGGGACAGTGGGTACCACTGAAGCTTTCTTT

V gene: TRBV11-3
J gene: TRBJ2-5
clone size: .
D gene: .
CDR3 protein: CASSLVVGGKTQYF
CDR3 DNA: TGTGCCAGCAGCTTGGTGGTAGGCGGTAAGACCCAGTACTTC